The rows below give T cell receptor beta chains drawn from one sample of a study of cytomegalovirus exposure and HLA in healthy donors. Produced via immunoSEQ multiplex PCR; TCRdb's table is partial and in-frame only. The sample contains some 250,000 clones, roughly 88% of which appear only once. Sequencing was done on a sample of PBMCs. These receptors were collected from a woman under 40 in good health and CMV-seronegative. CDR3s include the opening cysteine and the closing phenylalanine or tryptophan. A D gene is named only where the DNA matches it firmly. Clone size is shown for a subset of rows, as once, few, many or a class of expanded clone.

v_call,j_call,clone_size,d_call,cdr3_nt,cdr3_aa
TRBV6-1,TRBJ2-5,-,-,TGTGCCAGCAGTGAAGTTGCCATGGCGGATCAAGAGACCCAGTACTTC,CASSEVAMADQETQYF
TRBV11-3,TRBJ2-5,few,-,TGTGCCAGCAGCGAAAACCAAGAGACCCAGTACTTC,CASSENQETQYF
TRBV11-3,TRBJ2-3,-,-,TGTGCCAGCAGCCCGACCGGGTATACGCAGTATTTT,CASSPTGYTQYF
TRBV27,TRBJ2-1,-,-,TGTGCCAGCAGAACATCGGCGGGGTCCTACAATGAGCAGTTCTTC,CASRTSAGSYNEQFF
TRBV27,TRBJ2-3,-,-,TGTGCCAGCAGTTCGATCCCGATTGGCACAGATACGCAGTATTTT,CASSSIPIGTDTQYF
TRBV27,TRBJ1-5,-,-,TGTGCCAGCAGTTTATCTTCAGGCAATCAGCCCCAGCATTTT,CASSLSSGNQPQHF
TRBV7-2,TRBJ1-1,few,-,TGTGCCAGCAGCTTAGTTCCCGGGGCTGAAGCTTTCTTT,CASSLVPGAEAFF
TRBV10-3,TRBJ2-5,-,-,TGTGCCATCAGGGACAGTTCGGGTCGGGAGACCCAGTACTTC,CAIRDSSGRETQYF
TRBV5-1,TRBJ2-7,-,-,TGCGCCAGCAGCTCGGGAGACGAGCAGTACTTC,CASSSGDEQYF
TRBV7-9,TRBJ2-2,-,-,TGTGCCAGCAGCTTACTTACAGGGCCCTTGAACACCGGGGAGCTGTTTTTT,CASSLLTGPLNTGELFF
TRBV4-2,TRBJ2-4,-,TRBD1,TGTGCCAGCAGCCAAGGAGAATCGGACAGGGGGGAACCTCAGTACTTC,CASSQGESDRGEPQYF
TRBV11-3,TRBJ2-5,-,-,TGTGCCAGCAGCTTAGTCGGAGGAGGTATACGGCAAGAGACCCAGTACTTC,CASSLVGGGIRQETQYF
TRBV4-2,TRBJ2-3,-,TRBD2,TGTGCCAGCAGCCAATATAGCGGGAGGTTCGGTACAGATACGCAGTATTTT,CASSQYSGRFGTDTQYF
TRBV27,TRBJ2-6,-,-,TGTGCCAGGATACAGGTAAGTGGGGCCAACGTCCTGACTTTC,CARIQVSGANVLTF
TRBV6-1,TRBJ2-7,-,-,TGTGCCAGCAGGGACCCCTACGAGCAGTACTTC,CASRDPYEQYF
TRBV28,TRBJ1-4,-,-,TGTGCCAGCAGTTTTTCGGGGCGCAGTACTAATGAAAAACTGTTTTTT,CASSFSGRSTNEKLFF
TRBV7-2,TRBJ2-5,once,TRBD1,TGTGCCAGCAGCTTAGACATCACAGGGGTTGGGGAGACCCAGTACTTC,CASSLDITGVGETQYF
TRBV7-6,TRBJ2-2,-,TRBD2,TGTGCCAGCAGCTTGGTGGCTAGCGGGAGTGCCGGGGAGCTGTTTTTT,CASSLVASGSAGELFF
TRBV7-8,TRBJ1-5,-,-,TGTGCCAGCAGCTTAGTCCCAAGCAGGCGACGTGTTAGCAATCAGCCCCAGCATTTT,CASSLVPSRRRVSNQPQHF
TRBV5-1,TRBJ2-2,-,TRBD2,TGCGCCAGCAGCATTGGGAGGGAAATGAGAACCGGGGAGCTGTTTTTT,CASSIGREMRTGELFF
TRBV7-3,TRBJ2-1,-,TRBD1,TGTGCCAGCAGCTCGGACAGGGGCGCTGTCAATGAGCAGTTCTTC,CASSSDRGAVNEQFF
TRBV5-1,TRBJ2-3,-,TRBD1,TGCGCCAGCAGCTTGGAGGGGACAGGGGGTTCCGATACGCAGTATTTT,CASSLEGTGGSDTQYF
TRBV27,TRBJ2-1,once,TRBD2,TGTGCCAGCAGTATTACTAGCGGGGCCTACAATGAGCAGTTCTTC,CASSITSGAYNEQFF
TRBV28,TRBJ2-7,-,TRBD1,TGTGCCAGCAGTTTAGCCGCTCGGACAGGGTACTACGAGCAGTACTTC,CASSLAARTGYYEQYF
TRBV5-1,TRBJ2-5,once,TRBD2,TGCGCCAGCAGTTGGGGTAGCGGGTTCCAAGAGACCCAGTACTTC,CASSWGSGFQETQYF
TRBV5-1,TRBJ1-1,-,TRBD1,TGCGCCAGCAGGGTGGGACAGGGGGTCGTAACTGAAGCTTTCTTT,CASRVGQGVVTEAFF
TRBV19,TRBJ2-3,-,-,TGTGCCAGTAAGATCGGAGGCCGGTCGGCAGATACGCAGTATTTT,CASKIGGRSADTQYF
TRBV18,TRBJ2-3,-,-,TGTGCCAGCTCACTTAGTTTCGGGGGAGCAACTTCCGATACGCAGTATTTT,CASSLSFGGATSDTQYF
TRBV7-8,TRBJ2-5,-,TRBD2,TGTGCCAGCAGCCCCTTCCTAGCGGGAGTCGCCCAGACCCAGTACTTC,CASSPFLAGVAQTQYF
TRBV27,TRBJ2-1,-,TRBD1,TGTGCCAGCACAGGGGGCTTCAACAATGAGCAGTTCTTC,CASTGGFNNEQFF
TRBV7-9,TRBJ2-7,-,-,TGTGCCAGCGGCGATGGACTGGACTACGAGCAGTACTTC,CASGDGLDYEQYF
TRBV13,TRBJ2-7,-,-,TGTGCCAGCAGCTTACTGGCGAGCTCCTACGAGCAGTACTTC,CASSLLASSYEQYF
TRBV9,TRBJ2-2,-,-,TGTGCCACCGCGTTGGAGGGTACCGGGGAGCTGTTTTTT,CATALEGTGELFF
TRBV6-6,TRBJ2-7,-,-,TGTGCCAGCAGTTACTCTGGATCAACACGGGGCGAGCAGTACTTC,CASSYSGSTRGEQYF
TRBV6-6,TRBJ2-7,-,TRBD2,TGTGCCAGCACCGAGCGGGAGGCCCTCAGCGAGCAGTACTTC,CASTEREALSEQYF
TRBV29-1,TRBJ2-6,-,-,TGCAGCGTTGTGACGGGGGCCAACGTCCTGACTTTC,CSVVTGANVLTF
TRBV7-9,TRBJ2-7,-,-,TGTGCCAGCAGCTCGAGCGCTTGGACTTCTTACGAGCAGTACTTC,CASSSSAWTSYEQYF
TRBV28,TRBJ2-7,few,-,TGTGCCAGCAGTTTATTACACGAGCAGTACTTC,CASSLLHEQYF
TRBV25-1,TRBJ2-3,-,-,TGTGCCAGCAGTGAACGACCCGGGACACGCACAGATACGCAGTATTTT,CASSERPGTRTDTQYF
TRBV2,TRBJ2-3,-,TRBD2,TGTGCCAGTGGACTAGCGATGGGCACAGATACGCAGTATTTT,CASGLAMGTDTQYF
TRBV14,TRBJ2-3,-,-,TGTGCCAGCAGCTACCCCGGAGATACGCAGTATTTT,CASSYPGDTQYF
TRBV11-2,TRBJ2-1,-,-,TGTGCCAGCAGCTTAGATCTGGGGACTGGGGTATGGGAGCAGTTCTTC,CASSLDLGTGVWEQFF
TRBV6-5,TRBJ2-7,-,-,TGTGCCAGCAGGGCCCTAAGTGGCGAGCAGTACTTC,CASRALSGEQYF
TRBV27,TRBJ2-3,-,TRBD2,TGTGCCAGCACCCTTTGGGCTAGCGGGAGTCCTGTCTTGAATACGCAGTATTTT,CASTLWASGSPVLNTQYF
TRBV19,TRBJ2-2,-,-,TGTGCCAGTAGTATGGGGACTCCAACCGGGGAGCTGTTTTTT,CASSMGTPTGELFF
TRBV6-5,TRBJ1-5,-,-,TGTGCCAGCAGGGTCAACCGATATAGCAATCAGCCCCAGCATTTT,CASRVNRYSNQPQHF
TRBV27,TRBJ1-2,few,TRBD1,TGTGCCAGCAGTTTGGGGACAGGCTATGGCTACACCTTC,CASSLGTGYGYTF
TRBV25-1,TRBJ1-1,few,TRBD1,TGTGCCAGCAGGCAGACCGGGACAGCATCAGGGACTGAAGCTTTCTTT,CASRQTGTASGTEAFF
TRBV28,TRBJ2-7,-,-,TGTGCCAGCAGTTCTTATGCCGGGTATTACGAGCAGTACTTC,CASSSYAGYYEQYF
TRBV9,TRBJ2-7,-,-,TGTGCCAGCAGCGTAGTAGATGGGGGAACCTACGAGCAGTACTTC,CASSVVDGGTYEQYF
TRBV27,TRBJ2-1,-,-,TGTGCCAGCAACCCTAGAAGCTCCTACAATGAGCAGTTCTTC,CASNPRSSYNEQFF
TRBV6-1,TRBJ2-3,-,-,TGTGCCAGCAGCCTGACAGGAACCACAGATACGCAGTATTTT,CASSLTGTTDTQYF
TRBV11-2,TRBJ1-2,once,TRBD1,TGTGCCAGCAGCTTCGCCGGGACAGACTATGGCTACACCTTC,CASSFAGTDYGYTF
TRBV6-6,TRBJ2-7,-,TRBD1,TGTGCCAGCAGTTACTCGGGACAGGGGTACGAGCAGTACTTC,CASSYSGQGYEQYF
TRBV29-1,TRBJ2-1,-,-,TGCAGCGTTTTCTACAACAATGAGCAGTTCTTC,CSVFYNNEQFF